This entry lists 23 T cell receptor beta chains sequenced from one sample in a study of blood T cell repertoires in COVID-19. The table came from immunoSEQ multiplex PCR; TCRdb's copy has only in-frame clones and leaves some out. This table has 95,000 to 150,000 clones, over 75% appearing once. The sequenced sample was peripheral blood. These receptor sequences come from an elderly man with active or convalescent COVID-19.

This clone has only one observation. The V and J genes are TRBV7-2 and TRBJ1-6, with 7 bases matching TRBD1. Germline V gene sequence: CDR1 SGHTA, CDR2 FQGNSA. V dropped 0 bases and J dropped 6; count of bases not matched to a gene: 2. The CDR3 runs to 15 residues. Here the CDR3 reads CASSLAGQINSPLHF. The CDR3 nucleotides read TGTGCCAGCAGCTTAGCGGGACAGATTAATTCACCCCTCCACTTT. Using reference TRBV7-2 and TRBJ1-6 for the parts outside the CDR3, the full variable domain is GAGVSQSPSNKVTEKGKDVELRCDPISGHTALYWYRQSLGQGLEFLIYFQGNSAPDKSGLPSDRFSAERTGGSVSTLTIQRTQQEDSAVYLCASSLAGQINSPLHFGNGTRLTVT.

The chain has TRBV14 and TRBJ2-7; TRBD2 might be the D (6 bases). Germline loops: CDR1 SGHDN, CDR2 FVKESK. Trimming cost V 4 bases and J 6 bases, with 13 bases left between them. The length of the CDR3 is 13 residues. The DNA for the CDR3 is TGTGCCAGCAGCCGTTATCCCGGGGGCGAGCAGTACTTC. It translates to CASSRYPGGEQYF.

J is TRBJ1-5 and V is TRBV27; TRBD1 matches at 9 bases. Unmatched junction bases numbered 5, after V lost 6 bases and J lost 5 bases. CDR1 and CDR2 (germline): MNHEY, SMNVEV (reference sequence). The CDR3 has 14 residues. Written as DNA, the CDR3 is TGTGCCAGCAGACAGGGGGCGCGTCATCAGCCCCAGCATTTT. Its translation: CASRQGARHQPQHF.

This clone was seen only a few times. The J gene is TRBJ1-6, the V gene TRBV5-1, with D possibly TRBD1 on 5 matching bases. Trimming took 0 bases from V and 8 from J, leaving 12 bases between them. CDR3 length equals 15 residues. Germline V gene lookup returns CDR1 SGHRS and CDR2 YFSETQ. In nucleotides, the CDR3 is TGCGCCAGCAGCTTGGAGTGGGGGAGGGATTCACCCCTCCACTTT. Amino acid sequence: CASSLEWGRDSPLHF.

The chain carries TRBV5-1 and TRBJ1-1; TRBD1 is a possible D gene (5 bases). Germline V gene data show CDR1 as SGHRS and CDR2 as YFSETQ. Trimming took off 0 bases at V and 7 bases at J, with 13 bases between the two ends. The CDR3 is 14 amino acids. The CDR3 nucleotides read TGCGCCAGCAGCTTGGCCGGTGGGGCTCTTGAAGCTTTCTTT. Residues: CASSLAGGALEAFF.

Relative to its sample, this clone is medium-sized. The CDR3 here is CASSDNVAGGGKDTQYF. CDR3 bases: TGTGCCAGCAGTGACAACGTAGCGGGAGGCGGGAAAGATACGCAGTATTTT. The chain recombines TRBV6-4 with TRBJ2-3; the match to TRBD2 covers 10 bases. The germline V gene has CDR1 MRHNA and CDR2 SNTAGT. The junction had 10 bases not matched to a gene; V was cut back by 2 bases and J by 5 bases. This CDR3 region has 17 residues.

This sequence joins TRBV7-6 and TRBJ2-1; 10 bases are a match to TRBD2. CDR3 size: 16 residues. Trimming cost V 2 bases and J 3 bases; bases outside gene matches: 4. Looked up from germline, CDR1 is SGHVS and CDR2 is FNYEAQ. The CDR3 reads CASSLMPSGGYNEQFF. CDR3 DNA: TGTGCCAGCAGCTTAATGCCTAGCGGGGGCTACAATGAGCAGTTCTTC.

The chain carries TRBV4-2 and TRBJ1-5, with D unclear. The CDR3 totals 15 residues. In germline, CDR1 is LGHNA, CDR2 YNFKEQ. V lost 0 bases and J lost 1, with 7 bases in between. CDR3 sequence (DNA): TGTGCCAGCAGCCAAGATCCCAGAAGCAATCAGCCCCAGCATTTT. Its translation: CASSQDPRSNQPQHF.

This clone was found a few times. The genes are TRBV2 and TRBJ1-2; 7 nucleotides line up with TRBD1. The germline CDR1 and CDR2 sequences are SNHLY and FYNNEI. The junction had 4 bases not matched to a gene; V was cut back by 9 bases and J by 6 bases. CDR3 length: 11 amino acids. CDR3 residues: CARQGEDGYTF. CDR3 sequence (DNA): TGTGCCAGGCAGGGGGAGGATGGCTACACCTTC.

This clone was observed a few times. This chain uses TRBV5-1 with TRBJ1-5; D is ambiguous. CDR1 SGHRS and CDR2 YFSETQ come from the germline V gene. The CDR3 runs to 18 residues. V was trimmed by 3 bases and J by 1 base, leaving 20 bases between them. CDR3 sequence reads: CASSYFLRTSGSNQPQHF. Here the CDR3 DNA reads TGCGCCAGCAGCTACTTTCTCCGAACCTCGGGGAGCAATCAGCCCCAGCATTTT.

V is TRBV24-1 and J is TRBJ2-2; 9 positions match TRBD2. Germline assignment: CDR1 KGHDR and CDR2 SFDVKD. J was trimmed by 3 bases and V by 0 bases; bases with no gene match: 1. This CDR3 has 16 amino acids. The CDR3 coding sequence is TGTGCCACCAGTGATTTGATAGCGGGAGACACCGGGGAGCTGTTTTTT. This gives the protein CATSDLIAGDTGELFF.

In this sample, this clone turned up a few times. The chain joins TRBV5-5 to TRBJ1-5; D possibly corresponds to TRBD1 (6 bases). The CDR3 covers 14 residues. Between the trimmed V and J ends, which lost 0 bases and 7 bases, there was a span of 11 bases. Germline CDR1 reads SGHKS; CDR2 reads YYEKEE (reference sequence). CDR3 bases: TGTGCCAGCAGCTTGGTGGCAGGGGACCAGCCCCAGCATTTT. It yields the protein CASSLVAGDQPQHF.

The rearrangement links TRBV7-2 to TRBJ2-7; tentative D call: TRBD2 (6 bases). Germline V CDR1 and CDR2: SGHTA, FQGNSA. Trimming removed 6 bases at V and 3 bases at J, with 12 bases between. There are 13 residues in the CDR3. The chain's CDR3 is CASRRDENYEQYF. The DNA for the CDR3 is TGTGCCAGCAGGCGGGACGAGAACTACGAGCAGTACTTC.

This CDR3 reads CASSFGTSEVFTQYF. In nucleotides, the CDR3 is TGTGCCAGCAGCTTCGGGACTAGCGAGGTGTTTACGCAGTATTTT. This rearrangement joins TRBV5-6 to TRBJ2-3; 10 bases align to TRBD2. Germline CDR1 is SGHDT and CDR2 is YYEEEE. This CDR3 has 15 residues. V was pared by 2 bases and J by 8 bases, with 8 bases of the junction left unmatched.

V and J are TRBV7-2 and TRBJ2-5, with D unclear. Trimming left V 5 bases short and J 5 bases short, with 6 bases between. There are 11 residues in the CDR3. Per germline, CDR1 SGHTA and CDR2 FQGNSA. Written as DNA, the CDR3 is TGTGCCAGCAGCCGAGCGGAGACCCAGTACTTC. It yields the protein CASSRAETQYF.

The chain couples TRBV24-1 to TRBJ2-3; 11 nucleotides align to TRBD1. This CDR3 has 16 residues. Trimming cost V 2 bases and J 3 bases; bases outside gene matches: 3. From germline, CDR1 is KGHDR and CDR2 SFDVKD. CDR3 coding DNA: TGTGCCACCAGTGATTGGGACAGGGGGAGTACAGATACGCAGTATTTT. Translating it yields CATSDWDRGSTDTQYF.

J is TRBJ2-5 and V is TRBV6-2 or TRBV6-3, with TRBD1 identical over 8 bases. The CDR3 loop spans 18 amino acids. The germline V gene has CDR1 MNHEY and CDR2 SVGEGT. Unmatched junction bases numbered 18, after V lost 4 bases and J lost 5 bases. CDR3 DNA sequence: TGTGCCAGCAGTTCCCATCCGATCGGACAGGGCCCCCCGGAGACCCAGTACTTC. It encodes CASSSHPIGQGPPETQYF.

The chain is built from TRBV5-1 and TRBJ1-4; 9 bases match TRBD1. This CDR3 comprises 16 residues. Germline lookup yields CDR1 SGHRS and CDR2 YFSETQ. The ends lost 4 bases at V and 7 bases at J; junction bases unmatched: 11. The CDR3 protein is CASSAHLGQGGEKLFF. The CDR3 DNA is TGCGCCAGCAGCGCCCATTTGGGACAGGGTGGTGAAAAACTGTTTTTT.

V usage is TRBV7-3 and J usage is TRBJ1-3; D gene ambiguous. This CDR3 comprises 12 residues. V was clipped by 4 bases and J by 4 bases, with 5 bases between them. Germline V gene data show CDR1 as SGHTA and CDR2 as FQGTGA. The CDR3 coding sequence is TGTGCCAGCAGCTCGGGAGGAAACACCATATATTTT. The encoded protein is CASSSGGNTIYF.

The chain combines TRBV4-1 with TRBJ2-1; 7 nucleotides agree with TRBD2. The CDR3 extends over 18 amino acids. Germline lookup yields CDR1 MGHRA and CDR2 YSYEKL. The ends lost 4 bases at V and 4 bases at J; junction bases unmatched: 16. In DNA, the CDR3 is TGCGCCAGCAGCCGCGGGGGATTAGTGGGAAAGGGGTACAATGAGCAGTTCTTC. Protein product: CASSRGGLVGKGYNEQFF.

The chain combines TRBV27 with TRBJ1-1, with TRBD1 matching over 7 bases. J lost 4 bases, V lost 4 bases, and 6 bases had no gene match. Germline lookup yields CDR1 MNHEY and CDR2 SMNVEV (reference sequence). CDR3 length equals 14 residues. The CDR3 sequence is CASSYRGEGTEAFF. The DNA of the CDR3 is TGTGCCAGCAGTTACAGGGGAGAGGGCACTGAAGCTTTCTTT.

The chain has TRBV5-1 and TRBJ1-5, with a tentative D call TRBD1 (6 bases). V lost 3 bases and J lost 8, with 21 bases in between. The CDR3 covers 16 residues. Germline-derived CDR1 and CDR2 are SGHRS and YFSETQ. The CDR3 spells CASSWTGPGRGEPQHF. As DNA, the CDR3 is TGCGCCAGCAGCTGGACCGGGCCCGGGAGGGGGGAGCCCCAGCATTTT.

This clone was seen a single time. The rearrangement links TRBV29-1 to TRBJ1-2; D might be TRBD1 (5 bases). Germline CDR1 and CDR2: SQVTM and ANQGSEA. CDR3 size: 14 residues. Between the trimmed V and J ends, which lost 2 bases and 4 bases, there was a span of 14 bases. The CDR3 loop reads CSVEKQAGSYGYTF. As DNA, the CDR3 is TGCAGCGTTGAAAAACAGGCTGGTTCCTATGGCTACACCTTC.